The 11 T cell receptor beta chains listed next were all sequenced from one sample in a study of blood T cell repertoires in COVID-19. Generated by immunoSEQ multiplex PCR, the TCRdb table keeps only in-frame clones and is missing some. In the table there are just over 650,000 clones, about 87% of which are singletons. Source material: peripheral blood. Receptors originate from a woman in her late teens or twenties with acute or convalescent COVID-19.

The chain carries TRBV5-1 and TRBJ2-3, with a tentative D call TRBD2 (6 bases). Trimming cost V 0 bases and J 4 bases, with 12 bases left between them. CDR3 length equals 15 residues. The germline gives CDR1 SGHRS, CDR2 YFSETQ. This CDR3 is CASSLVPASADTQYF. The DNA of the CDR3 is TGCGCCAGCAGCTTGGTGCCGGCTAGCGCAGATACGCAGTATTTT.

The rearrangement uses TRBV21-1 and TRBJ1-6. TRBV21-1 is listed as a pseudogene. This CDR3 spans 13 amino acids. CDR3 region: CASRRGDGRPLHF. The CDR3 bases are TGTGCCAGCAGACGCGGAGATGGCAGACCCCTCCACTTT.

CDR3 sequence (DNA): TGTGCCAGCAGTTTTCCGGGAGATACGCAGTATTTT. Protein: CASSFPGDTQYF. The V and J genes are TRBV28 and TRBJ2-3; no clear D gene. The CDR3 sequence is 12 residues long. The V and J ends lost 3 bases and 5 bases respectively, with 6 bases between them. Germline-derived CDR1 and CDR2 are MDHEN and SYDVKM.

J is TRBJ2-6 and V is TRBV5-1; D is undetermined. The germline V and J ends were trimmed by 6 bases and 2 bases, with 6 bases remaining between them. This CDR3 spans 13 amino acids. The V gene's germline CDR1 is SGHRS and CDR2 YFSETQ. Here the CDR3 DNA reads TGCGCCAGCAAGCCTACTGGGGCCAACGTCCTGACTTTC. Its translation is CASKPTGANVLTF.

J is TRBJ1-2 and V is TRBV19, with 9 bases fitting TRBD1. The CDR3 is 16 residues long. In germline, CDR1 is LNHDA, CDR2 SQIVND (reference sequence). Germline trimming cut 6 bases from V and 0 bases from J; bases unmatched to any gene: 8. CDR3 nucleotides: TGTGCCAGTAGCCAAAGGACAGGGGCGACTAACTATGGCTACACCTTC. It yields the protein CASSQRTGATNYGYTF.

The J gene is TRBJ1-2, the V gene TRBV30, with 7 bases that match TRBD1. Germline V gene data show CDR1 as GTSNPN and CDR2 as SVGIG (reference sequence). Trimming took 1 base from V and 6 from J; bases not matched to a gene: 2. There are 12 residues in the CDR3. For the CDR3, the DNA is TGTGCCTGGAGTGGGCAGGGGGATGGCTACACCTTC. As protein: CAWSGQGDGYTF.

The chain links TRBV7-2 to TRBJ1-2, with a possible D match to TRBD1 (5 bases). Per germline, CDR1 SGHTA and CDR2 FQGNSA. The germline V and J ends were trimmed by 1 base and 4 bases, with 13 bases remaining between them. This CDR3 has 15 amino acids. This chain's CDR3 is CASSLDGGWSYGYTF. The CDR3 bases are TGTGCCAGCAGCTTAGACGGGGGTTGGAGCTATGGCTACACCTTC. The variable domain in full, completed from reference TRBV7-2 and TRBJ1-2, reads GAGVSQSPSNKVTEKGKDVELRCDPISGHTALYWYRQSLGQGLEFLIYFQGNSAPDKSGLPSDRFSAERTGGSVSTLTIQRTQQEDSAVYLCASSLDGGWSYGYTFGSGTRLTVV.

This rearrangement joins TRBV9 to TRBJ1-2; 7 positions match TRBD1. Germline values: CDR1 SGDLS, CDR2 YYNGEE. V lost 4 bases and J lost 5; bases outside the gene matches: 5. The CDR3 extends over 13 amino acids. In DNA, the CDR3 is TGTGCCAGCAGCCCGGGACAGATTTATGGCTACACCTTC. Residues: CASSPGQIYGYTF. Full variable domain (rest looked up from reference TRBV9 and TRBJ1-2): DSGVTQTPKHLITATGQRVTLRCSPRSGDLSVYWYQQSLDQGLQFLIQYYNGEERAKGNILERFSAQQFPDLHSELNLSSLELGDSALYFCASSPGQIYGYTFGSGTRLTVV.

This chain joins TRBV7-2 and TRBJ1-5; D ambiguous. CDR1 and CDR2 (germline): SGHTA, FQGNSA. Between the trimmed V and J ends, which lost 0 bases and 0 bases, there was a span of 6 bases. This CDR3 is 15 amino acids long. Here the CDR3 reads CASSLAVSSNQPQHF. As DNA, the CDR3 is TGTGCCAGCAGCTTAGCGGTCAGTAGCAATCAGCCCCAGCATTTT.

The chain couples TRBV2 to TRBJ2-1; D possibly corresponds to TRBD2 (5 bases). The CDR3 contains 18 residues. Looked up from germline, CDR1 is SNHLY and CDR2 is FYNNEI. V shed 2 bases and J shed 1 base, with 18 bases lying between them. The DNA for the CDR3 is TGTGCCAGCAGTGAAAATCGTAGATCGAGGGTTTCCTACAATGAGCAGTTCTTC. It is translated as CASSENRRSRVSYNEQFF.

The V gene is TRBV6-2 or TRBV6-3, the J gene TRBJ1-1; 8 nucleotides line up with TRBD1. The germline V gene encodes CDR1 MNHEY and CDR2 SVGEGT. The CDR3 runs to 14 residues. The ends lost 6 bases at V and 4 bases at J; junction bases unmatched: 7. The CDR3 reads CASSSQGTGTEAFF. Here the CDR3 DNA reads TGTGCCAGCAGCAGCCAAGGGACAGGCACTGAAGCTTTCTTT.